This T cell receptor (beta chain) was retrieved from a study of cytomegalovirus exposure and HLA in healthy donors. General observations from the study: Researchers counted around 160 TCR beta chains as cytomegalovirus-associated. Rare TCR sequences predominated, though certain public TCRs were found in many donors. TCR clusters originating in the first cohort tended to co-occur in the roughly 120 validation repertoires, according to a later analysis.

A note on this clone: The target antigen is unknown.

Some clones are missing from TCRdb's copy, which holds only in-frame ones; the method was immunoSEQ multiplex PCR. The sample lists under 200,000 clones, 86% occurring once. Germline CDR1 MNHEY, CDR2 SMNVEV (reference sequence). V trimming: 5 bases; J trimming: 0 bases; junction bases outside the gene matches: 7. This CDR3 region has 18 residues. This chain uses TRBV27 with TRBJ2-6; 10 bases align to TRBD1. The sequencing sample was made of PBMCs. This receptor was identified in a woman between 18 and 29 years old in good health and CMV-seronegative. CDR3 protein: CASSGDRGPSSGANVLTF. Written as DNA, the CDR3 is TGTGCCAGCAGTGGAGACAGGGGGCCCTCCTCTGGGGCCAACGTCCTGACTTTC. Combining the CDR3 with reference TRBV27 and TRBJ2-6 gives the whole variable domain EAQVTQNPRYLITVTGKKLTVTCSQNMNHEYMSWYRQDPGLGLRQIYYSMNVEVTDKGDVPEGYKVSRKEKRNFPLILESPSPNQTSLYFCASSGDRGPSSGANVLTFGAGSRLTVL.